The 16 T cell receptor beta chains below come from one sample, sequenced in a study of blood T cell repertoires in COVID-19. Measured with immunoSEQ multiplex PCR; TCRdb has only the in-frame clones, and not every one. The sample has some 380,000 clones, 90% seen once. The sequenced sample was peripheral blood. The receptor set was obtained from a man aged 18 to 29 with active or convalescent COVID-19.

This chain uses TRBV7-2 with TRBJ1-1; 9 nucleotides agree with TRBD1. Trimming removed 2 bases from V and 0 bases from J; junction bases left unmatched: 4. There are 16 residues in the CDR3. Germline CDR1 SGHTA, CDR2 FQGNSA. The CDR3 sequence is CASSLRQGVMNTEAFF. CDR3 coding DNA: TGTGCCAGCAGCTTACGACAGGGGGTCATGAACACTGAAGCTTTCTTT.

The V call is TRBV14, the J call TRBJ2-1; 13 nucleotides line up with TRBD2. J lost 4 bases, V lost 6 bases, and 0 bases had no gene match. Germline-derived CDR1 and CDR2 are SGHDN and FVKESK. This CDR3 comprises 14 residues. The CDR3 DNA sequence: TGTGCCAGCAGGACTAGCGGGAGGTACAATGAGCAGTTCTTC. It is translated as CASRTSGRYNEQFF.

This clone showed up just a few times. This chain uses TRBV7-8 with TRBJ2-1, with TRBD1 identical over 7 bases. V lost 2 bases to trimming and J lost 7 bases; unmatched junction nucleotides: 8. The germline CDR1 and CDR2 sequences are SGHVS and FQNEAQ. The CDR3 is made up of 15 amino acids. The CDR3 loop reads CASSLREQQGNEQFF. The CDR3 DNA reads TGTGCCAGCAGCTTAAGGGAACAACAGGGGAATGAGCAGTTCTTC.

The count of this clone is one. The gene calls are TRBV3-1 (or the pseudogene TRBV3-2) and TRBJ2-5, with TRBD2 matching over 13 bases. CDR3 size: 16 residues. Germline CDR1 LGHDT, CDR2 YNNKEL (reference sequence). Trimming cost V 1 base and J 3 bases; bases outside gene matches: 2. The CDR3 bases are TGTGCCAGCAGCCAAGTGACTAGCGGGGGGAAAGAGACCCAGTACTTC. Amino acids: CASSQVTSGGKETQYF.

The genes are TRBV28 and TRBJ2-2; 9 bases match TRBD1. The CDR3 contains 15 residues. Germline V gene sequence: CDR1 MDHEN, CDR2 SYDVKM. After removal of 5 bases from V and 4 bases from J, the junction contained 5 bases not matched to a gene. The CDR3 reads CASSEWTGVTGELFF. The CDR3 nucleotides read TGTGCCAGCAGTGAGTGGACAGGGGTCACCGGGGAGCTGTTTTTT.

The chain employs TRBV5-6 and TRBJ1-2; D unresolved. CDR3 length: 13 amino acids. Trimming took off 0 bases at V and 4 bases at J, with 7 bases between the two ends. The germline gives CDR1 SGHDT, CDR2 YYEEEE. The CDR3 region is CASSLVEGYGYTF. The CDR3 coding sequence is TGTGCCAGCAGCTTGGTTGAGGGCTATGGCTACACCTTC.

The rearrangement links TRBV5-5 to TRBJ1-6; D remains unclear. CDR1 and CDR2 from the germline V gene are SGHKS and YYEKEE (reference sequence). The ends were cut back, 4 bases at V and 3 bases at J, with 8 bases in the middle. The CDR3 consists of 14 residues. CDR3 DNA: TGTGCCAGCAGCCCCGGGAACTATAATTCACCCCTCCACTTT. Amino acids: CASSPGNYNSPLHF.

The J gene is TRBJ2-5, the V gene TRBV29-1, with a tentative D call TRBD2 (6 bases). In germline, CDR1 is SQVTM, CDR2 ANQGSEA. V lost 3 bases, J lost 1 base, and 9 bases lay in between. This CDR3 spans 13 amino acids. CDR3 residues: CSVDFSGQETQYF. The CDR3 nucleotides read TGCAGCGTTGACTTTAGCGGCCAAGAGACCCAGTACTTC. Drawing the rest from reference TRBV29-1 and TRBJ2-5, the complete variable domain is SAVISQKPSRDICQRGTSLTIQCQVDSQVTMMFWYRQQPGQSLTLIATANQGSEATYESGFVIDKFPISRPNLTFSTLTVSNMSPEDSSIYLCSVDFSGQETQYFGPGTRLLVL.

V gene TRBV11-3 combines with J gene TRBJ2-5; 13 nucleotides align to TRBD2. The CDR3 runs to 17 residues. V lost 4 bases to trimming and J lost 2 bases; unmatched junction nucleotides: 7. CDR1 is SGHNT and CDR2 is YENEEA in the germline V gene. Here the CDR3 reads CASSSRGLAGTQETQYF. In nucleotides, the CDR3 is TGTGCCAGCAGCTCCCGGGGACTAGCGGGGACTCAAGAGACCCAGTACTTC.

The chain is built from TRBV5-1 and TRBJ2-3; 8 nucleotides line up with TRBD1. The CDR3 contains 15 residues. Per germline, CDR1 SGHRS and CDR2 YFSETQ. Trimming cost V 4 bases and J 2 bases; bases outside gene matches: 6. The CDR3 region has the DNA TGCGCCAGCAGCGTCGGACAGGGATACACAGATACGCAGTATTTT. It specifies CASSVGQGYTDTQYF.

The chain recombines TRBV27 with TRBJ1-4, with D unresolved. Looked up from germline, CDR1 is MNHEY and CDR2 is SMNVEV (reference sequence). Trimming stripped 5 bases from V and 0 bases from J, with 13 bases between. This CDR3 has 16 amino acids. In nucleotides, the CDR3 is TGTGCCAGCAGTCACCTAAATCGCGCAACTAATGAAAAACTGTTTTTT. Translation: CASSHLNRATNEKLFF.

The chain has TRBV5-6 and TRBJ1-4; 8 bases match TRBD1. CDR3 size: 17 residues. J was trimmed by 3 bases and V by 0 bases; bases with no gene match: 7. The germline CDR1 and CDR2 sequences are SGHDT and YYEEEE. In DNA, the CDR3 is TGTGCCAGCAGCTTGGAGGGCAGGGGGCGGGCTAATGAAAAACTGTTTTTT. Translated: CASSLEGRGRANEKLFF.

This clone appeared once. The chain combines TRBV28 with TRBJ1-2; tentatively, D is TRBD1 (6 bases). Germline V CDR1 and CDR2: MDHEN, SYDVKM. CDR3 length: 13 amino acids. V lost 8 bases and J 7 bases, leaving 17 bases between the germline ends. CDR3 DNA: TGTGCCAGCTATGGATTGGGGGCGGGTGGCTACACCTTC. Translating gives CASYGLGAGGYTF.

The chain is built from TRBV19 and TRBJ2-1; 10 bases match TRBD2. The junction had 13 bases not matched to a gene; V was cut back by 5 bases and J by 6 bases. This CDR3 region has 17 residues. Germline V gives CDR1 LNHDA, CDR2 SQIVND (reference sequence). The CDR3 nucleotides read TGTGCCAGTAGTTCCCTATTTTTAGCGGGAGGCTTCAATGAGCAGTTCTTC. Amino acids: CASSSLFLAGGFNEQFF.

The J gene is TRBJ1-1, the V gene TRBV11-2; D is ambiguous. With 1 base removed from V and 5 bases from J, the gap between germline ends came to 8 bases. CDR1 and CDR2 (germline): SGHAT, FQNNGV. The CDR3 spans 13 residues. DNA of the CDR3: TGTGCCAGCAGCTTAGTCGTGAGGACTGAAGCTTTCTTT. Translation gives CASSLVVRTEAFF.

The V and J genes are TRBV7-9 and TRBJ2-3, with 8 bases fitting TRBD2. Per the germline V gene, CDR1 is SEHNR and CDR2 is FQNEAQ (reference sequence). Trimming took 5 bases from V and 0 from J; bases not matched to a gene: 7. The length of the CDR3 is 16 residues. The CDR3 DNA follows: TGTGCCAGCAGCCCCGGACTAGCTGAGAGCACAGATACGCAGTATTTT. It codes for CASSPGLAESTDTQYF.